Sequencing of this TCR beta chain was carried out in a study of early T cells in non-severe SARS-CoV-2 infection. The table lists this clonotype with a count of one. Each cDNA molecule carried a unique molecular identifier. TCRdb used MiXCR to reprocess the 5' RACE reads, holding one entry per CDR3 protein. The sample shows about 69,000 distinct CDR3 sequences, roughly 13% of them seen only once. Trimming removed 4 bases at V and 1 base at J, with 10 bases between. Germline V gives CDR1 SGHVS, CDR2 FQNEAQ. The CDR3 contains 15 residues. The rearrangement links TRBV7-8 to TRBJ2-2; perhaps TRBD1 as D (6 bases). Sequenced: whole blood. This receptor was identified in an adult who was a healthcare worker with PCR-confirmed SARS-CoV-2 infection or an uninfected control (not recorded which). The CDR3 loop reads CASSYRVQNTGELFF. The CDR3 coding sequence is TGTGCCAGCAGCTACAGGGTCCAGAACACCGGGGAGCTGTTTTTT.